This T cell receptor (beta chain) comes out of a study of cytotoxic CD8 clonotypes in ibrutinib-treated CLL. On the study more broadly: Investigators reported roughly 24 partial and 2 complete responses; after median around 63 months, roughly 15 patients remained remitted and some 12 progressed.

V lost 5 bases, J lost 3 bases, and 17 bases lay in between. Germline-derived CDR1 and CDR2 are SGHTA and FQGTGA. The CDR3 covers 15 residues. Worth noting for this clone: The antigen remains unidentified.

The repertoire was sequenced with immunoSEQ multiplex PCR; TCRdb's copy has only in-frame clones and lacks some. The data hold approximately 150,000 clones, with roughly 88% observed a single time. Study findings and constraints: The study found clonality rose at ibrutinib response, then fell toward baseline at progression.

The source was PBMCs, collected at disease progression, from a patient treated with ibrutinib. The clonotype originates from a human donor with chronic lymphocytic leukemia. The genes are TRBV7-3 and TRBJ2-7; the D gene is possibly TRBD2 (5 bases). The DNA for the CDR3 is TGTGCCAGCAGCCCGGACTTGACTACCTACTACGAGCAGTACTTC. Protein sequence: CASSPDLTTYYEQYF.